This TCR beta chain comes out of a study of cytomegalovirus exposure and HLA in healthy donors (dated 2017 in TCRdb). At the level of the whole study: An earlier analysis of roughly 500 of the donors reported roughly 300 Gb of sequence data and around 110 million unique TCR beta sequences obtained from about 170 million T cells. Genome-wide SNP genotypes for about 55% of the 666 donors were used in a later genetic analysis, which treated that subset as a discovery cohort. A later analysis re-analyzed previously published TCR beta repertoires from 650 to 800 donors and added high-resolution HLA genotyping to study TCR occurrence patterns. Roughly five DR-DQ haplotypes were handled as single units for association and clustering, since linkage in the cohort was strong. In addition to the first cohort of hundreds of subjects, a separate validation cohort of 100 to 150 different subjects was used. The aim of the study was to test whether cataloging public T cell receptors could identify signatures of past pathogen exposure. In the later analysis, no new phenotypic data were used to find candidate immune exposures; instead, reliance was placed on TCR beta sequences and their occurrence across donors. Typing coverage differed by locus: A, B, C, DRB1 and DQB1 were typed in roughly 629-630 donors, DQA1 in 500 to 550, DPA1 in over 600, and DPB1 in just under 480. Donor age, sex, ethnicity and CMV serostatus were collected together with the repertoire data. Among the roughly 410 genotyped donors, approximately 82% belonged to the genetic ancestry cluster associated with self-reported Caucasian donors. To predict cytomegalovirus infection status, the study brought together high-throughput TCR immunosequencing, statistical association of individual TCRs with disease status, and machine learning. An earlier analysis of 587 of the donors used high-throughput TCR beta sequencing to judge whether each TCR beta V gene segment behaved as functional or pseudogenic. The T cell repertoires of roughly 660 subjects were profiled by immunosequencing and related to cytomegalovirus serostatus. Across around 400 genotyped donors of the cohort, an average of about 250,000 unique TCR beta nucleotide sequences per donor were sequenced, and around 19% of those sequences were non-productive. Around 300 gigabases of sequencing data and some 85 million unique TCR sequences were included in an early release covering roughly 600 HLA-typed donors. All discovery cohort repertoires had been generated using a single sequencing platform. Class I and class II HLA loci were covered by the typing at four-digit resolution. Study-wide findings and limitations: In an earlier analysis of approximately 590 of the donors, most TCR beta V segments appeared in productive rearrangements about 87% or about 30% of the time, broadly matching IMGT annotations. A total of 164 TCR beta chains were listed by the study as associated with cytomegalovirus. Strong co-occurrence of HLA alleles, especially DR and DQ, made assigning TCR associations to individual alleles difficult. While some public TCRs were present in many individuals, most TCR sequences turned up only very rarely across donors. Roughly uniform sequencing depth across donors was assumed in presence/absence analyses, although this assumption may not hold. A few of the identified cytomegalovirus-associated TCR beta chains were confirmed in vitro to be specific for cytomegalovirus antigens. Some IMGT-functional V segments, including TRBV6-2 and TRBV6-3, could not be told apart with the 87-base-pair reads, so those segments were excluded. The authors suggested that the approach could potentially be extended to other disease states and immunological phenotypes. In a later analysis, HLA-associated TCR beta chains showed more clonal expansion and lower generation probabilities than non-associated chains that were equally common. Because counts were too low, under 20 rarely observed V segments, including chromosome 9 orphons, were left out of the earlier analysis of 587 of the donors. A later analysis associated about 17,000 TCR beta sequences with specific HLA alleles at a false discovery rate of 0.05. The classifier was reported to diagnose cytomegalovirus status with high specificity and sensitivity in both the original and validation cohorts. A further reported finding was that TCR beta sequences accurately predicted the HLA-A and HLA-B alleles for most subjects in the first cohort. In a later analysis, most CMV-associated TCR beta chains were found to appear HLA-restricted, with HLA associations seemingly driven largely by CMV exposure. In a later analysis, several top co-occurrence clusters were reported to appear linked to parvovirus B19, influenza, CMV and Epstein-Barr virus. In a later genetic analysis, fewer N-insertions in productive TCRs were reported among donors in an Asian-associated ancestry cluster than the roughly 640-donor mean. The cohort was sequenced for TCR beta chains only, and without alpha or paired-chain data the features that could be detected were limited. Correlated functional status among segregating V segments might reflect linkage disequilibrium, but an unknown experimental factor could not be ruled out. In a later analysis, TCR association rates were found to vary across HLA loci, with the most associated TCRs seen for DRB1 alleles and the fewest for HLA-C alleles. A group of highly shared sequence variants was considered likely to be a technical artifact of the sequencing pipeline. Because some donors lacked HLA typing at each locus, the association tests relied only on the typed subset. For the cohort, immune exposure information was limited to CMV serostatus. A later genetic analysis associated a missense DCLRE1C variant with V-gene and J-gene trimming of TCR beta chains, and an independent cohort replicated the association.

Inclusive of the bounding cysteine and phenylalanine, the CDR3 is 17 residues long. The kept DNA is CDR3 alone, 51 bases in frame from the first base. From a lookup of the germline V gene (reference sequence), CDR1 and CDR2 are MNHEY and SMNVEV. The junction shows trimming of 4 bases on V and 8 bases on J, and the gene matches do not reach 17 bases of it. This clone was seen more than once but under ten times. Its antigen is still unknown. No base quality information exists; no much larger clone differs at one position. Library prep was done by the immunoSEQ multiplex PCR assay. For the multiplex PCR, a mixture combining 60 forward primers for TCR Vbeta segments and 13 reverse primers for TCR Jbeta segments was used. Amplification of the CDR3 region of rearranged TCR beta genes was performed with a multiplex PCR assay on genomic DNA. Amplified TCR beta libraries were sequenced as 87-base-pair reads on the Illumina HiSeq System. As for the original processing: A later analysis tallied about 77 million unique TCR beta chains across the 666 repertoires, and approximately 9.9 million of those chains were shared by two or more donors. Raw reads were error-corrected and collapsed into unique sequences with a nearest-neighbor algorithm that merged closely related sequences to remove PCR and sequencing errors. To assign V, D and J gene segments, CDR3 sequences were aligned to IMGT reference sequences. For a sequence to be retained, at least a six-nucleotide match to both a V gene segment and a J gene segment was required. A rearrangement counted as productive if the CDR3 had no stop codons and remained in frame with V and J, and every other rearrangement counted as non-productive. CDR3 was defined according to IMGT convention as the region running from the second conserved V-encoded cysteine to the conserved J-encoded phenylalanine. Sequences without an unambiguous match to a single V gene segment were excluded from the earlier analysis of 587 of the donors. In an earlier analysis of around 590 of the donors, a V segment was called functional when productive rearrangements were above 56.7%, and segregating when the standard deviation between donors exceeded 5%. To diagnose cytomegalovirus status from the catalog of TCR beta chain sequences, a statistical classification framework was built. A later analysis assigned V and J genes by comparing TCR nucleotide sequences with IMGT/GENE-DB human TR gene sequences. In a later analysis, CDR3 sequences and most-parsimonious VDJ recombination scenarios were assigned using the TCRdist pipeline. In a later analysis, every TCR beta chain was defined by the combination of its CDR3 amino acid sequence and its V-gene family, and reads without a unique V-gene family were dropped. A later analysis removed 600 or so highly shared, low-generation-probability nucleotide sequences to deal with suspected cross-contamination and a sequencing artifact. In a later analysis, a clonal expansion index was calculated for each public chain from normalized within-repertoire ranks of inferred template counts. Generation probabilities in a later analysis came from a VDJ recombination model fitted to out-of-frame rearrangements, and those results were checked against IGoR. A later analysis scored TCR-TCR, TCR-HLA and TCR-CMV co-occurrence with hypergeometric tests, applying a repertoire-size bias correction to TCR pairs. A later analysis estimated false discovery rates by permuting HLA or CMV assignments 20 times. In a later analysis, co-occurring TCRs were grouped with DBSCAN, and TCRdist sequence similarity was added when clustering was performed within HLA-allele-positive subsets. Repertoires with fewer than 30,000 or more than 120,000 public chains, plus five repertoires with anomalous nucleotide sharing, were excluded from co-occurrence clustering. TCRdb retrieved this table from immuneACCESS and kept in-frame rearrangements only. Not all clones are present; in checked studies, unresolved V genes account for under half, and no reason is known for the remainder. The V and J calls and clone size come from that table; D and trimming were worked out from the DNA. For this sample there are over 150,000 clones; over 65% appear just once. The ten largest make up approximately 4% of the sample.

The cohort comprised around 700 healthy bone marrow donors. At the time of sampling, every cohort member was nominally healthy, though immune exposures that went unrecorded were likely present. The donor was CMV seronegative and belonged to the group of 380 or so seronegative cohort members. A peripheral blood sample was provided by each donor, and peripheral blood mononuclear cells were used for TCR beta sequencing. Genomic DNA was extracted from the blood cell samples with the Qiagen DNeasy Blood Extraction Kit. The TCR comes from a woman aged 40 to 55 in good health and CMV-seronegative. Sequences were obtained from PBMCs. The sequence joins TRBV27 to TRBJ1-2; 9 of the junction bases match TRBD1. The CDR3 loop reads CASSWEASGQGRRGYTF. The nucleotides read TGTGCCAGCAGTTGGGAGGCGTCTGGACAGGGGCGAAGGGGCTACACCTTC.